This record concerns one TCR beta chain sequence. Looked up from germline, CDR1 is SGHRS and CDR2 is YFSETQ. The CDR3 has 16 residues. The V and J ends lost 2 bases and 2 bases, in that order; junction bases with no gene match: 8. Methods used by the authors: Amplified reference gene primers provided the basis for estimating nucleated cell counts. Only in-frame clones appear in the TCRdb table, and some are missing; sequencing was by immunoSEQ multiplex PCR. V and J calls and clone size follow that table, whereas D and trimming were derived from the DNA. This table holds roughly 100,000 clones, 85% found once. The record originates from a study of blood T cell repertoires in COVID-19. On the study more broadly: Collection of acute and convalescent COVID-19 samples took place in the United States, Italy and Spain. From T cells, B-cell-depleted T cells, or PBMCs came the material, which was cDNA or gDNA.

The chain employs TRBV5-1 and TRBJ2-3, with 7 bases identical to TRBD1. The sequence was collected from a man aged 50-60 years with acute or convalescent COVID-19. Sequenced input: peripheral blood. CDR3 sequence: CASSFGQDPFTDTQYF. The DNA for the CDR3 is TGCGCCAGCAGCTTCGGACAGGACCCTTTCACAGATACGCAGTATTTT.